Reported below is one T cell receptor (beta chain). Its matching antigen is unknown. Expressed TCRB transcripts were sequenced because the entire RNA isolate underwent reverse transcription. Clones were sequenced by immunoSEQ multiplex PCR, and TCRdb holds only the in-frame ones, with some missing. The sample contains hundreds of thousands of clones, about a tenth of which appear only once. These data originate in a study of beta chain features in type 1 diabetes. Study context: Age, gender and cell yields were alike across patients and healthy donors. Findings of the study overall: Researchers reported that naive, central memory and Treg TCRB repertoires appeared more similar in patients than in healthy donors. There was a moderate but significant shortening of TCRB CDR3s in all four CD4+ subsets of Type 1 diabetes patients.

Germline CDR1 SGDLS, CDR2 YYNGEE. Deletions cut 0 bases from V and 10 bases from J, with 14 bases between. There are 14 residues in the CDR3. A single heparinised blood sample, averaging approximately 0.12 L, was obtained per donor. The clonotype originates from a man aged 25 to 40 with type 1 diabetes. The genes are TRBV9 and TRBJ1-5; possible D gene TRBD1, 5 bases. The source material was naive CD4+ T cells from blood. As DNA, the CDR3 is TGTGCCAGCAGCGTAGAAGGGGTACAGACACCCCAGCATTTT. It encodes CASSVEGVQTPQHF.